Below are 25 T cell receptor beta chains sequenced from a single sample in a study of identical twins. MiXCR, applied by TCRdb to the 5' RACE reads, yields one record per CDR3 protein. This table has 450,000 or so distinct CDR3 sequences, about a fifth appearing once. The sample taken for sequencing was naive T cells sorted from blood. These receptors all stem from a man aged 50-59 years in good health.

There are many counts of this clonotype. This sequence joins TRBV20-1 and TRBJ1-4; maybe TRBD1 (5 bases). This CDR3 has 13 residues. Trimming removed 2 bases from V and 8 bases from J, with 12 bases in between. Germline V gene sequence: CDR1 DFQATT, CDR2 SNEGSKA (reference sequence). CDR3 in DNA: TGCAGTGCTAGACAACTTCAGGGCGAAAAACTGTTTTTT. The encoded protein is CSARQLQGEKLFF.

This clonotype was picked up a small number of times. This chain links TRBV20-1 with TRBJ1-1; D not certain. CDR3 length: 12 residues. Trimming cost V 5 bases and J 4 bases, with 11 bases left between them. The germline gives CDR1 DFQATT, CDR2 SNEGSKA (reference sequence). In DNA, the CDR3 is TGCAGTGCTTCCCGACCGATCACTGAAGCTTTCTTT. Translated, it gives CSASRPITEAFF.

V gene TRBV24-1 combines with J gene TRBJ2-7; the D gene is possibly TRBD2 (5 bases). Trimming removed 4 bases at V and 4 bases at J, with 16 bases between. CDR3 length: 15 amino acids. CDR1 is KGHDR, CDR2 SFDVKD, per germline. The chain's CDR3 is CATSDPEGSGYEQYF. DNA of the CDR3: TGTGCCACCAGTGACCCAGAGGGAAGTGGGTACGAGCAGTACTTC.

This clonotype was counted at least ten times. V is TRBV25-1 and J is TRBJ2-3, with D tentatively TRBD1 or TRBD2 (5 bases each). Trimming stripped 0 bases from V and 2 bases from J, with 12 bases between. CDR3 size: 16 residues. The germline V gene has CDR1 MGHDK and CDR2 SYGVNS. The CDR3 nucleotides read TGTGCCAGCAGTGAATACGAGGGGTACTTCACAGATACGCAGTATTTT. It yields the protein CASSEYEGYFTDTQYF.

This clonotype was counted many times. The chain joins TRBV6-2 or TRBV6-3 to TRBJ2-2; D might be TRBD1 (6 bases). This CDR3 region has 14 residues. Trimming stripped 6 bases from V and 6 bases from J, with 14 bases between. Germline V gene lookup returns CDR1 MNHEY and CDR2 SVGEGT. This chain's CDR3 is CASSNPDRPGELFF. DNA for the CDR3: TGTGCCAGCAGCAACCCAGACAGGCCCGGGGAGCTGTTTTTT.

This clonotype was seen a handful of times. The V gene is TRBV6-5, the J gene TRBJ2-7; D possibly corresponds to TRBD2 (6 bases). Trimming took off 2 bases at V and 7 bases at J, with 12 bases between the two ends. This CDR3 region has 13 residues. CDR1 is MNHEY and CDR2 is SVGAGI in the germline V gene. CDR3 nucleotide sequence: TGTGCCAGCAGTTACGGGACGGAGGGGGAGCAGTACTTC. Translating it yields CASSYGTEGEQYF.

This clonotype came up a few times. This chain links TRBV12-3 or TRBV12-4 with TRBJ2-1; 7 bases line up with TRBD2. Trimming took 6 bases from V and 13 from J; bases not matched to a gene: 9. The CDR3 is made up of 12 amino acids. CDR3 coding DNA: TGTGCCAGCAGACGACTAGCCAAGCTTCAGTTCTTC. Residues: CASRRLAKLQFF.

This clonotype was counted a single time. The J gene is TRBJ1-1, the V gene TRBV2, with no clear D. Trimming removed 8 bases at V and 4 bases at J, with 5 bases between. CDR3 length: 10 residues. The germline V gene encodes CDR1 SNHLY and CDR2 FYNNEI. CDR3 region: CASVGTEAFF. CDR3 nucleotides: TGTGCCAGCGTCGGCACTGAAGCTTTCTTT.

This clonotype was observed a handful of times. V usage is TRBV12-3 or TRBV12-4 and J usage is TRBJ2-7, with D tentatively TRBD2 (5 bases). Trimming shortened V by 5 bases and J by 2 bases, and 10 bases separated the two germline ends. The CDR3 has 13 amino acids. The CDR3 spells CASSRGGPYEQYF. The CDR3 nucleotides are TGTGCCAGCAGTCGAGGAGGACCCTACGAGCAGTACTTC.

As for this clonotype: One end of the junction is discordant with germline, which a read error may explain. The rearrangement links TRBV6-2 or TRBV6-3 to TRBJ2-1, with D unclear. The germline CDR1 and CDR2 sequences are MNHEY and SVGEGT. This CDR3 is built from 12 residues. CDR3 in DNA: TGTGCCAGCAGTCCTGGCTACACTGAGCAGTTCTTC. The encoded protein is CASSPGYTEQFF.

This clonotype came up a few times. The chain links TRBV4-3 to TRBJ2-3; possibly TRBD2 for D (5 bases). Trimming stripped 0 bases from V and 0 bases from J, with 19 bases between. CDR3 size: 19 residues. Germline CDR1 reads LGHNA; CDR2 reads YSLEER. The CDR3 loop reads CASSQDGGADGYSTDTQYF. CDR3 sequence (DNA): TGCGCCAGCAGCCAAGATGGTGGAGCGGACGGATATAGCACAGATACGCAGTATTTT.

The rearrangement links TRBV29-1 to TRBJ1-1; D is unresolved. V was trimmed by 3 bases and J by 5 bases, leaving 10 bases between them. There are 12 residues in the CDR3. CDR1 SQVTM and CDR2 ANQGSEA come from the germline V gene. The CDR3 reads CSVDPGRTEAFF. For the CDR3, the DNA is TGCAGCGTTGATCCGGGGAGGACTGAAGCTTTCTTT.

In its sample, this clonotype was seen a few times. CDR3 sequence reads: CASSIQHRDRENQPQHF. The CDR3 DNA follows: TGTGCCAGCAGTATACAACACCGGGACAGGGAAAATCAGCCCCAGCATTTT. The chain uses TRBV2 and TRBJ1-5; 9 nucleotides line up with TRBD1. The trim removed 5 bases at V and 4 bases at J, leaving 12 bases unmatched. The germline V gene encodes CDR1 SNHLY and CDR2 FYNNEI. This CDR3 comprises 17 residues.

The V and J genes are TRBV12-3 or TRBV12-4 and TRBJ1-6; the D is unclear. V was trimmed by 2 bases and J by 9 bases, leaving 8 bases between them. This CDR3 is 13 amino acids long. As DNA, the CDR3 is TGTGCCAGCAGTTTATCAGTGGGTTCACCCCTCCACTTT. It encodes CASSLSVGSPLHF.

This clonotype occurred a few times. The rearrangement joins TRBV4-3 to TRBJ1-5; 11 nucleotides line up with TRBD1. The V segment lost 4 bases and the J segment 6 bases; nucleotides outside the gene matches: 5. Germline values: CDR1 LGHNA, CDR2 YSLEER. The CDR3 is 15 amino acids. DNA for the CDR3: TGCGCCAGCAGCCCAGGGACAGGGGGTTTTCAGCCCCAGCATTTT. It encodes CASSPGTGGFQPQHF.

The rearrangement links TRBV7-9 to TRBJ2-7, with TRBD1 as a possible D gene (5 bases). Germline V gene sequence: CDR1 SEHNR, CDR2 FQNEAQ (reference sequence). Trimming cost V 0 bases and J 5 bases, with 20 bases left between them. The CDR3 loop spans 17 amino acids. CDR3 residues: CASSLASFNRQGNEQYF. CDR3 DNA sequence: TGTGCCAGCAGCTTAGCGTCATTCAATCGGCAGGGCAACGAGCAGTACTTC.

A few counts support this clonotype. This sequence joins TRBV27 and TRBJ1-1, with a possible D match to TRBD1 (5 bases). CDR3 size: 13 residues. The V gene's germline CDR1 is MNHEY and CDR2 SMNVEV (reference sequence). V was pared by 2 bases and J by 4 bases, with 8 bases between. The chain's CDR3 is CASSLRGVTEAFF. In DNA, the CDR3 is TGTGCCAGCAGTTTAAGAGGGGTCACTGAAGCTTTCTTT.

V usage is TRBV20-1 and J usage is TRBJ2-7; either TRBD1 or TRBD2 may fit D (7 bases each). Looked up from germline, CDR1 is DFQATT and CDR2 is SNEGSKA (reference sequence). There are 19 residues in the CDR3. Trimming stripped 6 bases from V and 4 bases from J, with 34 bases between. CDR3 DNA sequence: TGCAGTGCCGGGCCCCTTCTCGACAGGGAGGGGGCAAGTAGGTACGAGCAGTACTTC. This encodes CSAGPLLDREGASRYEQYF.

Only a few counts were recorded for this clonotype. The chain links TRBV6-2 or TRBV6-3 to TRBJ2-5; 10 bases match TRBD1. CDR3 length: 16 residues. Germline CDR1 and CDR2: MNHEY and SVGEGT. The V gene end was trimmed by 4 bases and the J gene end by 4 bases; junction bases not matched to a gene: 9. CDR3 loop: CASSWSSRDRGETQYF. In DNA, the CDR3 is TGTGCCAGCAGTTGGTCTTCCCGGGACAGGGGAGAGACCCAGTACTTC.

This clonotype has only a few counts. This chain links TRBV9 with TRBJ2-5; 8 bases agree with TRBD2. Germline values: CDR1 SGDLS, CDR2 YYNGEE. V lost 4 bases, J lost 5 bases, and 13 bases stayed unmatched. The CDR3 loop spans 16 amino acids. The DNA of the CDR3 is TGTGCCAGCAGCCCTGAGATTAGCGGGATGGCGGAGACCCAGTACTTC. It specifies CASSPEISGMAETQYF.

The chain links TRBV10-3 to TRBJ1-5; 10 positions agree with TRBD1. The length of the CDR3 is 14 residues. Losses at the gene ends were 5 bases for V and 5 bases for J; bases not matched to a gene: 3. Germline-derived CDR1 and CDR2 are ENHRY and SYGVKD. CDR3 DNA: TGTGCCATCAGTAGGACAGGGGGTGATCAGCCCCAGCATTTT. Translated, it gives CAISRTGGDQPQHF.

This clonotype was recorded many times. This chain uses TRBV12-3 or TRBV12-4 with TRBJ2-2; tentatively, D is TRBD1 (5 bases). CDR3 length: 15 residues. The V and J ends lost 2 bases and 4 bases respectively, with 11 bases between them. For the CDR3, the DNA is TGTGCCAGCAGTTTAAGGGCAGGGTTCACCGGGGAGCTGTTTTTT. This translates into CASSLRAGFTGELFF.

This clonotype was detected only a few times. CDR3 amino acids: CASSPGLAGERETQYF. In DNA, the CDR3 is TGTGCCAGCTCACCAGGACTAGCGGGAGAAAGAGAGACCCAGTACTTC. V usage is TRBV18 and J usage is TRBJ2-5, with 13 positions matching TRBD2. This CDR3 comprises 16 residues. The germline V gene encodes CDR1 KGHSH and CDR2 LQKENI. V dropped 2 bases and J dropped 4; count of bases not matched to a gene: 4.

This clonotype occurred many times. This rearrangement joins TRBV20-1 to TRBJ1-2, with D uncertain. Trimming took off 3 bases at V and 0 bases at J, with 5 bases between the two ends. Germline V gives CDR1 DFQATT, CDR2 SNEGSKA (reference sequence). This CDR3 region has 12 residues. CDR3 protein: CSASFPNYGYTF. For the CDR3, the DNA is TGCAGTGCTAGTTTTCCTAACTATGGCTACACCTTC.

The V gene is TRBV20-1, the J gene TRBJ2-3, with D unclear. Germline CDR1 is DFQATT and CDR2 is SNEGSKA (reference sequence). The CDR3 contains 11 residues. V shed 6 bases and J shed 6 bases, with 10 bases lying between them. The DNA of the CDR3 is TGCAGTGCCGACAATCGGGATACGCAGTATTTT. Translating gives CSADNRDTQYF.